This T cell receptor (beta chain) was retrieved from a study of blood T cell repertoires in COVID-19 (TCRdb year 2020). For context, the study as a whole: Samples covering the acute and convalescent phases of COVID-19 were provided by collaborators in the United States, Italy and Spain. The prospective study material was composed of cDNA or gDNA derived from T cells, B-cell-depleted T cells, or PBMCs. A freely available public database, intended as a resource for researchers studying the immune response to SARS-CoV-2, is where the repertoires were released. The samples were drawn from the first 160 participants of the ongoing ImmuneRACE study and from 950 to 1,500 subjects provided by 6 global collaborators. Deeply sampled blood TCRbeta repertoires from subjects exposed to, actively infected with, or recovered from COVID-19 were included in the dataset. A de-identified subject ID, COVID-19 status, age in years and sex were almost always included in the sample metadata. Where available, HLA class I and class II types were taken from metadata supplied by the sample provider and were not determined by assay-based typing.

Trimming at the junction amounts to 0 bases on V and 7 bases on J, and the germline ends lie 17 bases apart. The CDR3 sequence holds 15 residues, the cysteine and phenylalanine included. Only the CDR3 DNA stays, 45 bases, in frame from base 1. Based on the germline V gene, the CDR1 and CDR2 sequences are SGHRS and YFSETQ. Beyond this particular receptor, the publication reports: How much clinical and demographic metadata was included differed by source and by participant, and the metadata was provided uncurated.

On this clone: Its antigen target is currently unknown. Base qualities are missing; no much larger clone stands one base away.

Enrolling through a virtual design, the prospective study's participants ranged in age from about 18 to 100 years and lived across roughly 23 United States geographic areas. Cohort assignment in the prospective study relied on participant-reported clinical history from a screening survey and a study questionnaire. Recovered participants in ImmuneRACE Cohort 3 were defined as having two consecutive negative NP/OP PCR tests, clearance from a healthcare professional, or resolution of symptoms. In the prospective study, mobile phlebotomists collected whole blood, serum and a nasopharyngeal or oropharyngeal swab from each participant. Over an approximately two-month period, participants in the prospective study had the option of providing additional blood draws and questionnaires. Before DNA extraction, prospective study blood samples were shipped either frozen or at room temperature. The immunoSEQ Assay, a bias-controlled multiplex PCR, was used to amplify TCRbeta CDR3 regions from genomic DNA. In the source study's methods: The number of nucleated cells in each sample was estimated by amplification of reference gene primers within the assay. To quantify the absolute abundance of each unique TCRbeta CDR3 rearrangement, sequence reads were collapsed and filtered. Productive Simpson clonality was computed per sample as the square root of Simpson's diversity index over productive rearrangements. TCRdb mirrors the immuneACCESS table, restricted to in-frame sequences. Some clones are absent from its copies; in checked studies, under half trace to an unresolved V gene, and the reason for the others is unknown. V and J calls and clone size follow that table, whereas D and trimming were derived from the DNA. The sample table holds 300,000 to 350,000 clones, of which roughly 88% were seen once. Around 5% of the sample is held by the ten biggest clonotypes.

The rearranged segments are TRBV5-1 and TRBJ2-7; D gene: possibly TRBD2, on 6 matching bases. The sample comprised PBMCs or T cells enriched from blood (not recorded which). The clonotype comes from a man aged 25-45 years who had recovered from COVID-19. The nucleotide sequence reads TGCGCCAGCAGCTTGGCCCCGGGGGAGAGGGGAGAGCAGTACTTC. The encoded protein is CASSLAPGERGEQYF.